This T cell receptor (beta chain) was sequenced in a study of T cell repertoires in cytomegalovirus infection (dated by TCRdb to about 2019). Concerning the study at large: The peptide stimulations were aimed at well-studied HLA-B-restricted epitopes as well as recently identified HLA-C-restricted CMV epitopes, whose presentation resists viral immunomodulation. Donor HLA type was relevant to the analysis, as public TCR beta signatures indicated carriage of CMV infection together with the matching HLA type.

Findings and caveats that apply to the study as a whole: In the ex vivo response, HLA-C-restricted CMV-specific TCR beta clonotypes were dominant, and in two of eight donors the single most frequent clonotype came from this HLA-C-restricted group. In both this cohort and an independent cohort of 350 to 400 donors, the cumulative frequency of public TCR beta family members distinguished carriers of CMV infection plus the relevant HLA type.

Reads for this sample came from an Illumina HiSeq 1500. TCRdb trimmed public reads at Q25 via fastp, called clones via MiXCR and kept in-frame beta chains. Each CDR3 protein gets just one entry, which takes the most common genes and DNA from the rows behind it. The sample has approximately 260,000 distinct CDR3 sequences on record, about 20% of them singletons. The ten top clones hold approximately 19% of the sample. The treatment or condition label on this specimen signifies: in vitro stimulation with specific CMV peptide epitopes to enrich CMV-specific T cells. This clonotype is classified as medium-sized (0.01 to 0.1%). The specificity of this receptor is unknown. It has no much larger one-base neighbor in the sample; base qualities were not kept. Sequencing was performed on cultured PBMCs, taken from culture after CMV antigen stimulation. This TCR was recovered from a human donor in good health (CMV status not recorded). Some clones in this sample may be carry-over from other donors' samples.

CDR3 protein: CASSLAPGAHTDTQYF. The DNA is TGTGCCAGCAGCTTAGCGCCTGGGGCCCACACAGATACGCAGTATTTT. This sequence uses TRBV7-2 and TRBJ2-3; a tentative D match to TRBD1 spans 5 bases. In the germline V gene, CDR1 corresponds to SGHTA and CDR2 to FQGNSA. There are 16 amino acids in the CDR3, from cysteine to phenylalanine inclusive. Here the CDR3 DNA is all that survives: 48 bases in frame from base 1. The trim is 0 bases for V and 2 bases for J, with a gap of 12 bases between the germline ends.